The next 10 T cell receptor beta chains were all read from a single sample in a study of graft-versus-host responses after intestinal transplantation. Their antigens remain unidentified. The method was immunoSEQ multiplex PCR; TCRdb's version includes in-frame clones alone and lacks a portion of them. This table holds about 81,000 clones, 80% to 95% found once. This material consisted of unstimulated CD4+ T cells sorted from spleen or lymph node cells, taken before transplant. The receptors were gathered from a human donor who was the organ donor for an intestinal transplant.

Only one count was recorded for this clone. The chain is built from TRBV19 and TRBJ2-7; TRBD1 matches at 9 bases. Germline values: CDR1 LNHDA, CDR2 SQIVND (reference sequence). The CDR3 is 13 amino acids. With 8 bases clipped from V and 3 bases from J, the junction kept 5 bases outside the gene matches. In nucleotides, the CDR3 is TGTGCCAGTTCTTGGGACAGGGACTACGAGCAGTACTTC. Translated: CASSWDRDYEQYF.

On this clone itself: The same CDR3 can be traced to other DNA sequences in this sample. The rearrangement links TRBV5-1 to TRBJ1-4; TRBD1 is a possible D gene (6 bases). This CDR3 region has 15 residues. Trimming removed 2 bases at V and 5 bases at J, with 13 bases between. Germline CDR1 SGHRS, CDR2 YFSETQ. CDR3 region: CASSFTGTENEKLFF. CDR3 nucleotides: TGCGCCAGCAGCTTCACAGGGACCGAGAATGAAAAACTGTTTTTT.

V and J are TRBV5-1 and TRBJ2-7; D possibly corresponds to TRBD1 (5 bases). Germline V gene data show CDR1 as SGHRS and CDR2 as YFSETQ. CDR3 length: 13 amino acids. V lost 0 bases to trimming and J lost 4 bases, with 8 bases between them. The CDR3 sequence: CASSLGQSYEQYF. The DNA for the CDR3 is TGCGCCAGCAGCTTGGGACAGTCATACGAGCAGTACTTC.

The chain couples TRBV5-1 to TRBJ2-5; tentatively, D is TRBD1 (5 bases). Germline V lookup: CDR1 SGHRS, CDR2 YFSETQ. The CDR3 contains 14 residues. Trimming pared 1 base from V and 5 bases from J, leaving 12 bases between. The CDR3 spells CASSLTGGKETQYF. As DNA, the CDR3 is TGCGCCAGCAGCTTGACAGGCGGCAAGGAGACCCAGTACTTC.

This rearrangement joins TRBV5-1 to TRBJ1-2, with 8 bases fitting TRBD1. From germline, CDR1 is SGHRS and CDR2 YFSETQ. With V trimmed by 4 bases and J by 6 bases, 8 bases remained unmatched. The CDR3 sequence is 14 residues long. CDR3 coding DNA: TGCGCCAGCAGCCCCGGACAGGGAGGCGATGGCTACACCTTC. Its translation: CASSPGQGGDGYTF. Together with reference TRBV5-1 and TRBJ1-2, the CDR3 gives the full variable domain: KAGVTQTPRYLIKTRGQQVTLSCSPISGHRSVSWYQQTPGQGLQFLFEYFSETQRNKGNFPGRFSGRQFSNSRSEMNVSTLELGDSALYLCASSPGQGGDGYTFGSGTRLTVV.

The V and J genes are TRBV7-8 and TRBJ1-1; 8 nucleotides line up with TRBD1. The CDR3 is 14 amino acids. The V and J ends lost 4 bases and 0 bases, in that order; junction bases with no gene match: 1. Germline CDR1 and CDR2: SGHVS and FQNEAQ. Written as DNA, the CDR3 is TGTGCCAGCAGCTGGGACAGGTTGAACACTGAAGCTTTCTTT. Amino acids: CASSWDRLNTEAFF. The variable domain in full, completed from reference TRBV7-8 and TRBJ1-1, reads GAGVSQSPRYKVAKRGQDVALRCDPISGHVSLFWYQQALGQGPEFLTYFQNEAQLDKSGLPSDRFFAERPEGSVSTLKIQRTQQEDSAVYLCASSWDRLNTEAFFGQGTRLTVV.

This CDR3 is CASSLWAGDGYTF. The CDR3 nucleotides are TGTGCCAGCAGCTTATGGGCGGGAGATGGCTACACCTTC. The chain has TRBV13 and TRBJ1-2; the D is unclear. V lost 2 bases and J lost 6, with 10 bases in between. Germline-derived CDR1 and CDR2 are PRHDT and FYEKMQ (reference sequence). The CDR3 totals 13 residues.

The chain combines TRBV5-1 with TRBJ2-1, with unresolved D. CDR1 SGHRS and CDR2 YFSETQ come from the germline V gene. The CDR3 totals 13 residues. Trimming removed 0 bases from V and 9 bases from J, with 10 bases in between. The CDR3 DNA follows: TGCGCCAGCAGCTTGGCCGGTTATAGTGAGCAGTTCTTC. It encodes CASSLAGYSEQFF.

The gene calls are TRBV29-1 and TRBJ2-7, with 11 bases matching TRBD1. Per the germline V gene, CDR1 is SQVTM and CDR2 is ANQGSEA. J was trimmed by 7 bases and V by 6 bases; bases with no gene match: 14. This CDR3 spans 15 amino acids. The CDR3 reads CSVYWVRTGGWEQYF. CDR3 DNA sequence: TGCAGCGTCTACTGGGTGCGGACAGGGGGCTGGGAGCAGTACTTC.

In DNA, the CDR3 is TGTGCCAGCAGGAGGGGACAGGGAGCCTACGAGCAGTACTTC. It translates to CASRRGQGAYEQYF. V gene TRBV6-1 combines with J gene TRBJ2-7, with 9 bases aligning to TRBD1. Germline CDR1 is MNHNS and CDR2 is SASEGT. The V and J ends lost 6 bases and 2 bases, in that order; junction bases with no gene match: 5. The CDR3 is 14 amino acids.